The rows below give T cell receptor beta chains drawn from one sample of a study of blood T cell repertoires in COVID-19. Generated by immunoSEQ multiplex PCR, the TCRdb table keeps only in-frame clones and is missing some. This table holds 60,000 or so clones, roughly four fifths found once. Sequenced sample: peripheral blood. These receptors came from a human donor in a cohort sampled during active COVID-19. CDR3s include the opening cysteine and the closing phenylalanine or tryptophan. D genes are given only for firm matches. Size is omitted from some rows. Given values are once, few, many or a class for expanded clones.

clone size: -
J gene: TRBJ2-1
V gene: TRBV12-3/TRBV12-4
D gene: TRBD2
CDR3 DNA: TGTGCCAGCAGTTTTGGGGGGGACAATGAGCAGTTCTTC
CDR3 protein: CASSFGGDNEQFF

clone size: -
J gene: TRBJ2-1
V gene: TRBV4-2
D gene: TRBD2
CDR3 DNA: TGTGCCAGCAGCCAAGCCTCTAGCGGGGGCCTCTTCTCCTACAATGAGCAGTTCTTC
CDR3 protein: CASSQASSGGLFSYNEQFF

clone size: -
J gene: TRBJ1-1
V gene: TRBV28
D gene: TRBD1
CDR3 DNA: TGTGCCAGCAGCTCTGAAGGGGACAGGGGCGGGTTGAACACTGAAGCTTTCTTT
CDR3 protein: CASSSEGDRGGLNTEAFF

clone size: -
J gene: TRBJ2-1
V gene: TRBV5-1
D gene: -
CDR3 DNA: TGCGCCAGCAGCTTGGTTCAGTACAATGAGCAGTTCTTC
CDR3 protein: CASSLVQYNEQFF

clone size: -
J gene: TRBJ1-5
V gene: TRBV6-1
D gene: TRBD1
CDR3 DNA: TGTGCCAGCAGTGAAAGGGTACAGGGGGGATATAGCAATCAGCCCCAGCATTTT
CDR3 protein: CASSERVQGGYSNQPQHF

clone size: -
J gene: TRBJ1-5
V gene: TRBV6-1
D gene: TRBD1
CDR3 DNA: TGTGCCAGCAGTGATGGACAGGGGATAGGGCAGCCCCAGCATTTT
CDR3 protein: CASSDGQGIGQPQHF

clone size: -
J gene: TRBJ1-4
V gene: TRBV3-1/TRBV3-2
D gene: TRBD1
CDR3 DNA: TGTGCCAGCTCAGACAGGGTTGGTAGTGAAAAACTGTTTTTT
CDR3 protein: CASSDRVGSEKLFF

clone size: -
J gene: TRBJ2-3
V gene: TRBV6-1
D gene: -
CDR3 DNA: TGTGCCAGCAGTGACCGCGGTACGCAGTATTTT
CDR3 protein: CASSDRGTQYF

clone size: -
J gene: TRBJ1-5
V gene: TRBV7-2
D gene: -
CDR3 DNA: TGTGCCAGCAGCTTGAGGGGCAATCAGCCCCAGCATTTT
CDR3 protein: CASSLRGNQPQHF

clone size: few
J gene: TRBJ2-3
V gene: TRBV11-2
D gene: TRBD2
CDR3 DNA: TGTGCCAGCAGCCTGCTCGGGGGGGCCGCCACAGATACGCAGTATTTT
CDR3 protein: CASSLLGGAATDTQYF

clone size: once
J gene: TRBJ1-1
V gene: TRBV10-1
D gene: TRBD1
CDR3 DNA: TGCGCCAGGACGACAGGGTACACTGAAGCTTTCTTT
CDR3 protein: CARTTGYTEAFF

clone size: -
J gene: TRBJ2-2
V gene: TRBV4-1
D gene: -
CDR3 DNA: TGCGCCAGCAGCCAAGAGCGGAGCCTCACCGGGGAGCTGTTTTTT
CDR3 protein: CASSQERSLTGELFF

clone size: -
J gene: TRBJ1-3
V gene: TRBV28
D gene: -
CDR3 DNA: TGTGCCAGCAGTTTTACAGGAGGGCTAGACACCATATATTTT
CDR3 protein: CASSFTGGLDTIYF

clone size: once
J gene: TRBJ1-1
V gene: TRBV5-6
D gene: -
CDR3 DNA: TGTGCCAGCAGCTTGTCCTGGGCGATTTACACTGAAGCTTTCTTT
CDR3 protein: CASSLSWAIYTEAFF

clone size: -
J gene: TRBJ2-7
V gene: TRBV20-1
D gene: -
CDR3 DNA: TGCAGTGCTAGTCACAGGGCCAACGAGCAGTACTTC
CDR3 protein: CSASHRANEQYF

clone size: -
J gene: TRBJ1-4
V gene: TRBV5-1
D gene: -
CDR3 DNA: TGCGCCAGCAGCCCGGGCTGGGAGGGCGATGAAAAACTGTTTTTT
CDR3 protein: CASSPGWEGDEKLFF

clone size: -
J gene: TRBJ1-2
V gene: TRBV24-1
D gene: TRBD1
CDR3 DNA: TGTGCCACCAGTGACCAACCCGGGACAGGGATCTATGGCTACACCTTC
CDR3 protein: CATSDQPGTGIYGYTF

clone size: -
J gene: TRBJ2-7
V gene: TRBV19
D gene: -
CDR3 DNA: TGTGCCAGTAGCCACGGAGTTGAGCAGTACTTC
CDR3 protein: CASSHGVEQYF

clone size: -
J gene: TRBJ1-1
V gene: TRBV28
D gene: -
CDR3 DNA: TGTGCCAGCAGTTTATTGGAGAGAAGGGCTTTCTTT
CDR3 protein: CASSLLERRAFF

clone size: -
J gene: TRBJ1-1
V gene: TRBV10-3
D gene: -
CDR3 DNA: TGTGCCATCAGCCCAGTCTATGGCGGGGGGAAGGCCGAAGCTTTCTTT
CDR3 protein: CAISPVYGGGKAEAFF

clone size: -
J gene: TRBJ2-2
V gene: TRBV2
D gene: TRBD1
CDR3 DNA: TGTGCCAGCAGTGACCACAGGGGTATCACCGGGGAGCTGTTTTTT
CDR3 protein: CASSDHRGITGELFF

clone size: -
J gene: TRBJ2-6
V gene: TRBV30
D gene: -
CDR3 DNA: TGTGCCTGGAGTCGACGGAGAAAGTCGCTTTCTGGGGCCAACGTCCTGACTTTC
CDR3 protein: CAWSRRRKSLSGANVLTF

clone size: -
J gene: TRBJ1-6
V gene: TRBV7-2
D gene: -
CDR3 DNA: TGTGCCAGCAGCTTAGCTGGGCCAGGGAGGTCCCTCCACTTT
CDR3 protein: CASSLAGPGRSLHF

clone size: few
J gene: TRBJ1-6
V gene: TRBV6-5
D gene: -
CDR3 DNA: TGTGCCAGCAGATTAGGGGGAGATAATTCACCCCTCCACTTT
CDR3 protein: CASRLGGDNSPLHF

clone size: -
J gene: TRBJ2-1
V gene: TRBV3-1/TRBV3-2
D gene: -
CDR3 DNA: TGTGCCAGCAGCCGCGGAATGAATGAGCAGTTCTTC
CDR3 protein: CASSRGMNEQFF

clone size: many
J gene: TRBJ2-2
V gene: TRBV11-2
D gene: -
CDR3 DNA: TGTGCCAGCAGCTTAGGGGCAAGCGGCCTCACCGGGGAGCTGTTTTTT
CDR3 protein: CASSLGASGLTGELFF

clone size: few
J gene: TRBJ2-1
V gene: TRBV19
D gene: -
CDR3 DNA: TGTGCCAGTAGTATGGGACTTGAGCAGTTCTTC
CDR3 protein: CASSMGLEQFF

clone size: -
J gene: TRBJ2-5
V gene: TRBV10-2
D gene: TRBD2
CDR3 DNA: TGCGCCAGCAGTGAGTCGGGATTCGGGGGGTCTGAGACCCAGTACTTC
CDR3 protein: CASSESGFGGSETQYF

clone size: few
J gene: TRBJ1-6
V gene: TRBV7-6
D gene: -
CDR3 DNA: TGTGCCAGCAGCTTATCCCGGACAGCTAATTCACCCCTCCACTTT
CDR3 protein: CASSLSRTANSPLHF

clone size: -
J gene: TRBJ2-3
V gene: TRBV15
D gene: TRBD1
CDR3 DNA: TGTGCCACCAGCGAAGGTCAAGGGGGCCAAAGCACAGATACGCAGTATTTT
CDR3 protein: CATSEGQGGQSTDTQYF

clone size: -
J gene: TRBJ2-3
V gene: TRBV6-4
D gene: -
CDR3 DNA: TGTGCCAGCAGTAGAGCGGGTGATGCGGCAGATACGCAGTATTTT
CDR3 protein: CASSRAGDAADTQYF

clone size: -
J gene: TRBJ2-2
V gene: TRBV7-6
D gene: -
CDR3 DNA: TGTGCCAGCAGCTTAAATCGGGGCACCGGGGAGCTGTTTTTT
CDR3 protein: CASSLNRGTGELFF

clone size: -
J gene: TRBJ2-7
V gene: TRBV5-1
D gene: -
CDR3 DNA: TGCGCCAGCAGCGTCCAGAACTACGAGCAGTACTTC
CDR3 protein: CASSVQNYEQYF

clone size: many
J gene: TRBJ1-4
V gene: TRBV10-3
D gene: TRBD1
CDR3 DNA: TGTGCCATCAGTGAGTCGTCAGGGGGCGAAAAACTGTTTTTT
CDR3 protein: CAISESSGGEKLFF

clone size: once
J gene: TRBJ2-2
V gene: TRBV19
D gene: TRBD1
CDR3 DNA: TGTGCCTCCGGGACAGTGAACACCGGGGAGCTGTTTTTT
CDR3 protein: CASGTVNTGELFF

clone size: -
J gene: TRBJ2-7
V gene: TRBV14
D gene: TRBD1
CDR3 DNA: TGTGCCAGCAGCCAAAGGGGGACAGGGTCTTACGAGCAGTACTTC
CDR3 protein: CASSQRGTGSYEQYF

clone size: -
J gene: TRBJ2-1
V gene: TRBV18
D gene: -
CDR3 DNA: TGTGCCAGCTCACCACCTATCACAGTCGTCTACAATGAGCAGTTCTTC
CDR3 protein: CASSPPITVVYNEQFF

clone size: -
J gene: TRBJ2-7
V gene: TRBV24-1
D gene: -
CDR3 DNA: TGTGCCACCTCTCCTTACTACGAGCAGTACTTC
CDR3 protein: CATSPYYEQYF

clone size: once
J gene: TRBJ2-1
V gene: TRBV6-1
D gene: TRBD2
CDR3 DNA: TGTGCCAGCAGTGACGCAAACACTCAGCAGCGGCGGCGGGGGGCCAATGAGCAGTTCTTC
CDR3 protein: CASSDANTQQRRRGANEQFF

clone size: few
J gene: TRBJ1-6
V gene: TRBV2
D gene: -
CDR3 DNA: TGTGCCAGCACCCTGAGGTCCCAGGGAGGGTCACCCCTCCACTTT
CDR3 protein: CASTLRSQGGSPLHF

clone size: -
J gene: TRBJ2-7
V gene: TRBV6-6
D gene: -
CDR3 DNA: TGTGCCAGCAGCCCCAATGGGAGGTCCTACGAGCAGTACTTC
CDR3 protein: CASSPNGRSYEQYF

clone size: -
J gene: TRBJ2-7
V gene: TRBV30
D gene: -
CDR3 DNA: TGTGCCTGGAAAGCCTCCTACGAGCAGTACTTC
CDR3 protein: CAWKASYEQYF

clone size: -
J gene: TRBJ1-5
V gene: TRBV28
D gene: -
CDR3 DNA: TGTGCCAGCAGTTTCTGGCCCAGCAATCAGCCCCAGCATTTT
CDR3 protein: CASSFWPSNQPQHF

clone size: many
J gene: TRBJ2-3
V gene: TRBV27
D gene: -
CDR3 DNA: TGTGCCAGCAGTTTATCGGGGGGTAGTGGCGGTACGCAGTATTTT
CDR3 protein: CASSLSGGSGGTQYF

clone size: -
J gene: TRBJ2-7
V gene: TRBV12-3/TRBV12-4
D gene: -
CDR3 DNA: TGTGCCAGCAGGGTGACAGGCGGTTTCGAGCAGTACTTC
CDR3 protein: CASRVTGGFEQYF

clone size: -
J gene: TRBJ2-1
V gene: TRBV7-8
D gene: TRBD2
CDR3 DNA: TGTGCCAGCAGCTTCCGACTAGCGGGGGGAAATAATGAGCAGTTCTTC
CDR3 protein: CASSFRLAGGNNEQFF

clone size: -
J gene: TRBJ1-2
V gene: TRBV6-1
D gene: -
CDR3 DNA: TGTGCCAGCAGTGAGACCCAGCGGCGTGGCTACACCTTC
CDR3 protein: CASSETQRRGYTF

clone size: -
J gene: TRBJ1-2
V gene: TRBV21-1
D gene: -
CDR3 DNA: TGTGCCAGCAGCAAGGGACACCCTCGGGACTATGGCTACACCTTC
CDR3 protein: CASSKGHPRDYGYTF

clone size: -
J gene: TRBJ1-2
V gene: TRBV30
D gene: TRBD1
CDR3 DNA: TGTGCCTGGAGTAGAAGTAGACAGGGGAACGGCTACACCTTC
CDR3 protein: CAWSRSRQGNGYTF

clone size: once
J gene: TRBJ2-6
V gene: TRBV19
D gene: -
CDR3 DNA: TGTGCCAGTAGTCCCCCCCGAGCCGGCCACAGCTCTGGGGCCAACGTCCTGACTTTC
CDR3 protein: CASSPPRAGHSSGANVLTF

clone size: -
J gene: TRBJ2-1
V gene: TRBV5-4
D gene: -
CDR3 DNA: TGTGCCAGCAAAAGAGGGGGGGGATACAATGAGCAGTTCTTC
CDR3 protein: CASKRGGGYNEQFF

clone size: -
J gene: TRBJ1-1
V gene: TRBV5-1
D gene: TRBD1
CDR3 DNA: TGCGCCAGCAGCGCTTCCTCCGCAGGGGGCTGGATGAACACTGAAGCTTTCTTT
CDR3 protein: CASSASSAGGWMNTEAFF